These T cell receptor beta chains were read from a single sample in a study of T cell responses to AZD1222 COVID-19 vaccine. TCRdb's table, derived via immunoSEQ multiplex PCR, lists solely in-frame clones and lacks some. Of around 170,000 clones detected, approximately 90% appear once; the ten largest clones hold 0.99%. Sequencing was performed on peripheral blood, taken on day 0 of AZD1222 vaccination. The receptors originated from an adult in good health. The CDR3 runs from the conserved cysteine through the conserved F or W. The D gene is left open where the match is weak. Rows give clone size only sometimes, using once, few, many, or a class for an expanded clone.

V: TRBV5-4
length: 14
D: -
J: TRBJ2-5
size: -
CDR3: CASSLSGFQETQYF
DNA: TGTGCCAGCAGCTTGTCCGGTTTTCAAGAGACCCAGTACTTC

V: TRBV29-1
length: 13
D: -
J: TRBJ1-2
size: -
CDR3: CSVGARGHYGYTF
DNA: TGCAGCGTTGGGGCCAGGGGTCACTATGGCTACACCTTC

V: TRBV13
length: 14
D: -
J: TRBJ2-7
size: -
CDR3: CASSLLRGAYEQYF
DNA: TGTGCCAGCAGCTTACTCAGGGGAGCCTACGAGCAGTACTTC

V: TRBV4-3
length: 15
D: TRBD1
J: TRBJ1-2
size: once
CDR3: CASSQDHRGRTGYTF
DNA: TGCGCCAGCAGCCAAGATCACAGGGGGCGTACCGGCTACACCTTC

V: TRBV28
length: 15
D: -
J: TRBJ1-4
size: once
CDR3: CASSGTGPRSEKLFF
DNA: TGTGCCAGCAGCGGAACGGGTCCAAGGAGTGAAAAACTGTTTTTT

V: TRBV19
length: 13
D: -
J: TRBJ1-2
size: -
CDR3: CASSLEGGYGYTF
DNA: TGTGCCAGTAGCCTCGAGGGGGGCTATGGCTACACCTTC

V: TRBV5-4
length: 16
D: -
J: TRBJ2-7
size: -
CDR3: CASSFGLASGSYEQYF
DNA: TGTGCCAGCAGCTTTGGGCTAGCGAGTGGCAGCTACGAGCAGTACTTC

V: TRBV6-5
length: 15
D: -
J: TRBJ1-1
size: few
CDR3: CASRKGGGMNTEAFF
DNA: TGTGCCAGCAGAAAAGGGGGGGGCATGAACACTGAAGCTTTCTTT

V: TRBV19
length: 13
D: TRBD1
J: TRBJ1-1
size: -
CDR3: CASSIARGLEAFF
DNA: TGTGCCAGTAGTATTGCCAGGGGGCTCGAGGCTTTCTTT

V: TRBV11-2
length: 15
D: -
J: TRBJ1-3
size: -
CDR3: CASSLGANSGNTIYF
DNA: TGTGCCAGCAGCTTAGGGGCCAACTCTGGAAACACCATATATTTT

V: TRBV7-8
length: 15
D: -
J: TRBJ1-2
size: -
CDR3: CASSLAKGALYGYTF
DNA: TGTGCCAGCAGCTTAGCGAAGGGCGCCCTCTATGGCTACACCTTC